This entry lists 16 T cell receptor beta chains sequenced from one sample in a study of blood T cell repertoires in COVID-19. Sequenced by immunoSEQ multiplex PCR; TCRdb stores in-frame clones only, minus some. The profile shows under 250,000 clones, 85% of them singletons. Sequencing used PBMCs or T cells enriched from blood (not recorded which). Receptors originate from a woman aged 45-65 years with acute COVID-19.

This clone was picked up one time. V gene TRBV11-2 combines with J gene TRBJ2-7; possible D gene TRBD1, 6 bases. Per germline, CDR1 SGHAT and CDR2 FQNNGV. This CDR3 has 13 amino acids. The V end was cut by 5 bases, the J end by 12 bases, with 20 bases between. Here the CDR3 DNA reads TGTGCCAGCAGCCCCGACCGGGACACTCTAGGGTACTTC. Amino acids: CASSPDRDTLGYF. Full variable domain (remainder filled in from reference TRBV11-2 and TRBJ2-7): EAGVAQSPRYKIIEKRQSVAFWCNPISGHATLYWYQQILGQGPKLLIQFQNNGVVDDSQLPKDRFSAERLKGVDSTLKIQPAKLEDSAVYLCASSPDRDTLGYFGPGTRLTVT.

The CDR3: CASTLTTGVAFF. CDR3 nucleotide sequence: TGTGCCAGCACCCTAACGACAGGTGTAGCTTTCTTT. The rearrangement joins TRBV7-9 to TRBJ1-1; D perhaps matches TRBD1 (6 bases). The CDR3 is 12 amino acids. With 7 bases removed from V and 10 bases from J, the gap between germline ends came to 16 bases. Germline assignment: CDR1 SEHNR and CDR2 FQNEAQ (reference sequence).

The table lists this clone with a count of one. The chain uses TRBV9 and TRBJ1-2, with D perhaps TRBD1 (5 bases). In germline, CDR1 is SGDLS, CDR2 YYNGEE. The CDR3 is 14 amino acids. Trimming took off 4 bases at V and 0 bases at J, with 10 bases between the two ends. The chain's CDR3 is CASSYDSANYGYTF. CDR3 DNA sequence: TGTGCCAGCAGCTACGACAGCGCTAACTATGGCTACACCTTC.

This chain uses TRBV2 with TRBJ1-5; TRBD1 agrees at 8 bases. The V and J ends lost 5 bases and 6 bases, in that order; junction bases with no gene match: 9. Germline values: CDR1 SNHLY, CDR2 FYNNEI. The CDR3 is 15 residues long. The CDR3 DNA is TGTGCCAGCAGTCTAGGACAGGGCCCTCTTCAGCCCCAGCATTTT. This encodes CASSLGQGPLQPQHF.

The CDR3 reads CASSVSTSGGRQGQYF. DNA of the CDR3: TGTGCCAGCAGCGTGTCGACTAGCGGGGGACGCCAGGGGCAGTATTTT. The rearrangement uses TRBV5-4 and TRBJ2-3, with 12 bases fitting TRBD2. CDR3 length: 16 amino acids. Germline V gives CDR1 SGHNT, CDR2 YYREEE (reference sequence). Germline trimming cut 4 bases from V and 11 bases from J; bases unmatched to any gene: 14.

J is TRBJ2-2 and V is TRBV7-2; 7 bases agree with TRBD1. The CDR3 is made up of 15 amino acids. The germline CDR1 and CDR2 sequences are SGHTA and FQGNSA. V was clipped by 4 bases and J by 2 bases; unmatched bases: 4. CDR3 amino acids: CASSSGQLNTGELFF. DNA for the CDR3: TGTGCCAGCAGCTCGGGACAGCTCAACACCGGGGAGCTGTTTTTT.

The J gene is TRBJ2-1, the V gene TRBV7-2; 13 nucleotides line up with TRBD2. Per germline, CDR1 SGHTA and CDR2 FQGNSA. The CDR3 extends over 15 amino acids. Trimming took 5 bases from V and 8 from J; bases not matched to a gene: 6. CDR3 nucleotides: TGTGCCAGCAGCGCTCGACTAGCGGGGGGCCATGAGCAGTTCTTC. Amino acids: CASSARLAGGHEQFF.

The rearrangement links TRBV5-4 to TRBJ1-3; 8 bases map to TRBD1. J was trimmed by 3 bases and V by 6 bases; bases with no gene match: 5. The CDR3 has 14 residues. Germline CDR1 and CDR2: SGHNT and YYREEE (reference sequence). The CDR3 region is CASKQGADGNTIYF. CDR3 nucleotides: TGTGCCAGCAAGCAGGGGGCGGATGGAAACACCATATATTTT.

V usage is TRBV19 and J usage is TRBJ2-2; weak D call: TRBD2 (5 bases). The CDR3 extends over 14 amino acids. Germline V gene data show CDR1 as LNHDA and CDR2 as SQIVND (reference sequence). Trimming took 0 bases from V and 5 from J, leaving 7 bases between them. The CDR3 bases are TGTGCCAGTAGTATAGACGGGGTTACCGGGGAGCTGTTTTTT. This translates into CASSIDGVTGELFF.

V usage is TRBV2 and J usage is TRBJ1-1, with 9 nucleotides matching TRBD1. The V segment lost 7 bases and the J segment 4 bases; nucleotides outside the gene matches: 4. Looked up from germline, CDR1 is SNHLY and CDR2 is FYNNEI. The CDR3 totals 13 residues. The CDR3 protein is CASMGTGSTEAFF. DNA for the CDR3: TGTGCCAGCATGGGGACAGGGAGCACTGAAGCTTTCTTT.

The CDR3: CASSLGRDRGDYNEQFF. The DNA of the CDR3 is TGCGCCAGCAGCTTGGGAAGGGACAGGGGTGACTACAATGAGCAGTTCTTC. J is TRBJ2-1 and V is TRBV5-1; 10 bases agree with TRBD1. Germline V gene sequence: CDR1 SGHRS, CDR2 YFSETQ. The CDR3 is 17 residues long. The V segment lost 0 bases and the J segment 3 bases; nucleotides outside the gene matches: 6.

In this sample, this clone turned up a few times. The chain links TRBV5-4 to TRBJ1-3; 7 nucleotides agree with TRBD1. Germline V gene sequence: CDR1 SGHNT, CDR2 YYREEE (reference sequence). The CDR3 has 14 residues. With V trimmed by 4 bases and J by 2 bases, 3 bases remained unmatched. The CDR3 protein is CASSIQGAGNTIYF. CDR3 sequence (DNA): TGTGCCAGCAGCATCCAGGGGGCTGGAAACACCATATATTTT. The variable domain in full, with the rest retrieved from reference TRBV5-4 and TRBJ1-3, is ETGVTQSPTHLIKTRGQQVTLRCSSQSGHNTVSWYQQALGQGPQFIFQYYREEENGRGNFPPRFSGLQFPNYSSELNVNALELDDSALYLCASSIQGAGNTIYFGEGSWLTVV.

This chain connects TRBV7-2 to TRBJ2-1, with 7 bases matching TRBD2. The CDR3 sequence is 15 residues long. CDR1 is SGHTA and CDR2 is FQGNSA in the germline V gene. V was clipped by 5 bases and J by 7 bases; unmatched bases: 11. In DNA form, the CDR3 reads TGTGCCAGCAGCCCCCCCGGGACTAAGTTGAATGAGCAGTTCTTC. It codes for CASSPPGTKLNEQFF.

The V and J genes are TRBV19 and TRBJ2-7; 9 bases line up with TRBD1. Germline CDR1 and CDR2: LNHDA and SQIVND (reference sequence). The CDR3 sequence is 13 residues long. Trimming at V came to 5 bases and at J to 4 bases, leaving 3 bases not matched to a gene. The CDR3 here is CASSPGTGYEQYF. In DNA, the CDR3 is TGTGCCAGTAGTCCCGGGACAGGGTACGAGCAGTACTTC. The complete variable domain, with remaining parts taken from reference TRBV19 and TRBJ2-7, reads DGGITQSPKYLFRKEGQNVTLSCEQNLNHDAMYWYRQDPGQGLRLIYYSQIVNDFQKGDIAEGYSVSREKKESFPLTVTSAQKNPTAFYLCASSPGTGYEQYFGPGTRLTVT.

The J gene is TRBJ1-2, the V gene TRBV5-4, with 11 positions matching TRBD1. V lost 5 bases to trimming and J lost 7 bases; unmatched junction nucleotides: 13. The germline V gene encodes CDR1 SGHNT and CDR2 YYREEE (reference sequence). The CDR3 contains 16 residues. Here the CDR3 DNA reads TGTGCCAGCAGTTTTCCCGGAGGACAGGGGGCAAGTGGCTACACCTTC. Its translation is CASSFPGGQGASGYTF.

The CDR3 is CASSFSGGAADTQYF. The CDR3 DNA follows: TGTGCCAGCAGTTTTAGCGGGGGGGCCGCGGATACGCAGTATTTT. This chain links TRBV6-2 or TRBV6-3 with TRBJ2-3; TRBD2 agrees at 11 bases. Germline V gene lookup returns CDR1 MNHEY and CDR2 SVGEGT. This CDR3 has 15 residues. Trimming cost V 4 bases and J 6 bases; bases outside gene matches: 6.